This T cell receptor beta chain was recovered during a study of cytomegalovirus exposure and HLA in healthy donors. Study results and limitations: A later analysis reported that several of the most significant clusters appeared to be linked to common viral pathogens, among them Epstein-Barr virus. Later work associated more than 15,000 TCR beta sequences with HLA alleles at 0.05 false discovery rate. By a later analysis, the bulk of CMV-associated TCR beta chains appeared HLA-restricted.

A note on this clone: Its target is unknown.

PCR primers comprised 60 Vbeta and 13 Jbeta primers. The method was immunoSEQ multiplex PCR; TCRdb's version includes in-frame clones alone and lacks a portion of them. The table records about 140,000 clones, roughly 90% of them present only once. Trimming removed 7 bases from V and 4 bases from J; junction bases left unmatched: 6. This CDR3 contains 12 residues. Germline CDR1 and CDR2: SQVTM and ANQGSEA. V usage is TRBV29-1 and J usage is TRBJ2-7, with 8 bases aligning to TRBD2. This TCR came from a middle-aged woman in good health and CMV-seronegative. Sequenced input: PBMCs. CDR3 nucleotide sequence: TGCAGCGCCGGACTAGCTCGGTACGAGCAGTACTTC. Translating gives CSAGLARYEQYF.